The 6 T cell receptor beta chains below all came from one sample that was sequenced in a study of early T cells in non-severe SARS-CoV-2 infection. MiXCR, run by TCRdb on the 5' RACE reads, gives a single entry per CDR3 protein. The sample comprises approximately 50,000 distinct CDR3 sequences, approximately 7.6% of which are singletons, and roughly 4.2% rests with the top ten. The sample comprised whole blood. The origin of the receptors is an adult who was a healthcare worker with PCR-confirmed SARS-CoV-2 infection or an uninfected control (not recorded which).

There are many counts of this clonotype. The genes are TRBV5-1 and TRBJ1-5; TRBD1 matches 9 bases. V gave up 4 bases and J gave up 5 bases; unmatched junction bases: 1. Germline loops: CDR1 SGHRS, CDR2 YFSETQ. The CDR3 has 13 amino acids. CDR3 sequence: CASSRQGDQPQHF. The CDR3 DNA sequence: TGCGCCAGCAGCCGACAGGGGGATCAGCCCCAGCATTTT.

V gene TRBV4-2 combines with J gene TRBJ2-7; TRBD2 is a possible D gene (6 bases). This CDR3 comprises 14 residues. The ends were cut back, 1 base at V and 5 bases at J, with 12 bases in the middle. In germline, CDR1 is LGHNA, CDR2 YNFKEQ. In DNA, the CDR3 is TGTGCCAGCAGCCAAGTGACTAGGGCGGACGAGCAGTACTTC. Its protein is CASSQVTRADEQYF.

This clonotype turned up a few times. This chain links TRBV28 with TRBJ1-6; TRBD1 agrees at 8 bases. Trimming at V came to 6 bases and at J to 9 bases, leaving 10 bases not matched to a gene. This CDR3 region has 15 residues. The V gene's germline CDR1 is MDHEN and CDR2 SYDVKM. Here the CDR3 DNA reads TGTGCCAGCAGCACGCCCGGGACAGGCCCTTCACCCCTCCACTTT. Translated, it gives CASSTPGTGPSPLHF.

Ten or more counts support this clonotype. The chain recombines TRBV13 with TRBJ2-7; D gene uncertain. The germline V gene has CDR1 PRHDT and CDR2 FYEKMQ (reference sequence). V dropped 1 base and J dropped 7 bases, with 5 bases sitting between them. The CDR3 consists of 11 residues. DNA for the CDR3: TGTGCCAGCAGCTTAGAAGGGGAGCAGTACTTC. Protein product: CASSLEGEQYF.

This clonotype appeared many times. The V gene is TRBV29-1, the J gene TRBJ1-1; D remains unclear. This CDR3 contains 8 residues. Germline lookup yields CDR1 SQVTM and CDR2 ANQGSEA. Deletions cut 5 bases from V and 13 bases from J, with 8 bases between. CDR3 coding DNA: TGCAGCGTTCCACTTGGTTTCTTT. Encoded protein: CSVPLGFF.

In this sample, this clonotype turned up a few times. The chain couples TRBV29-1 to TRBJ1-2, with no clear D. Trimming left V 0 bases short and J 3 bases short, with 5 bases between. The CDR3 has 12 amino acids. The V gene's germline CDR1 is SQVTM and CDR2 ANQGSEA. The CDR3 DNA reads as TGCAGCGTTGAAGATCGTTACTATGGCTACACCTTC. Protein sequence: CSVEDRYYGYTF.